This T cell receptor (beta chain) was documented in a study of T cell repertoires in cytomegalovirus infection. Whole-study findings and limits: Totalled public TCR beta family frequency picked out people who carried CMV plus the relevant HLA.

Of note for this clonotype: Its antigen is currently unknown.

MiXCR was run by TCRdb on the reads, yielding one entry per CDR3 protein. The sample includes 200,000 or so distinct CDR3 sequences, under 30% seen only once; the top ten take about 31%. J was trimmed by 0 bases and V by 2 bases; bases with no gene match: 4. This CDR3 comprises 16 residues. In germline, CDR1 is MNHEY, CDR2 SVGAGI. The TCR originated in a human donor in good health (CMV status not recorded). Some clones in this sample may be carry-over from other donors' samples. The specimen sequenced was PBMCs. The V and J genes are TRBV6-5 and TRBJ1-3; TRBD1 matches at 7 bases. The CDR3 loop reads CASSYDRASSGNTIYF. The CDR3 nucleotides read TGTGCCAGCAGTTACGACAGGGCAAGCTCTGGAAACACCATATATTTT.